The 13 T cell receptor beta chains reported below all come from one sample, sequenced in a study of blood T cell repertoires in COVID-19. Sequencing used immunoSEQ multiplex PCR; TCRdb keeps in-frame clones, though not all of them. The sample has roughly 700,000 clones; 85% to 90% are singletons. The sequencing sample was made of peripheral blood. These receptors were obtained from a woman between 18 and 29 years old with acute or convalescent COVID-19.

For the CDR3, the DNA is TGTGCCAGCTCACTTTGGCAGAACACTGAAGCTTTCTTT. Residues: CASSLWQNTEAFF. The chain joins TRBV18 to TRBJ1-1, with unresolved D. Germline CDR1 is KGHSH and CDR2 is LQKENI. Trimming pared 4 bases from V and 1 base from J, leaving 7 bases between. There are 13 residues in the CDR3. Drawing the rest from reference TRBV18 and TRBJ1-1, the complete variable domain is NAGVMQNPRHLVRRRGQEARLRCSPMKGHSHVYWYRQLPEEGLKFMVYLQKENIIDESGMPKERFSAEFPKEGPSILRIQQVVRGDSAAYFCASSLWQNTEAFFGQGTRLTVV.

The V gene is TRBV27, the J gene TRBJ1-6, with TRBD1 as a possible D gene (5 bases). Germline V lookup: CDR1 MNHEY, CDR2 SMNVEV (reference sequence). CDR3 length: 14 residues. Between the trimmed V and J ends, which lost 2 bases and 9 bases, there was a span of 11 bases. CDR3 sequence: CASSLKGPVSPLHF. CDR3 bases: TGTGCCAGCAGTTTAAAGGGGCCAGTTTCACCCCTCCACTTT.

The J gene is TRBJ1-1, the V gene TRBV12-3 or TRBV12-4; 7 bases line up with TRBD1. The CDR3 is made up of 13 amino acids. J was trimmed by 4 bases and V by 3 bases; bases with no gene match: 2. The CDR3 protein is CASSFTGVTEAFF. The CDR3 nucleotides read TGTGCCAGCAGTTTCACAGGGGTCACTGAAGCTTTCTTT.

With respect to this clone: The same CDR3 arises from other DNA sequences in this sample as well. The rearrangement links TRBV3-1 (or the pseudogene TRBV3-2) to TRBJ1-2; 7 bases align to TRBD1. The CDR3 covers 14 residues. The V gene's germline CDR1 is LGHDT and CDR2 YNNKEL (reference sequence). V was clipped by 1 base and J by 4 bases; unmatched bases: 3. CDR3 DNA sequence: TGTGCCAGCAGCCAAGGACAGGGAGCCTATGGCTACACCTTC. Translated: CASSQGQGAYGYTF.

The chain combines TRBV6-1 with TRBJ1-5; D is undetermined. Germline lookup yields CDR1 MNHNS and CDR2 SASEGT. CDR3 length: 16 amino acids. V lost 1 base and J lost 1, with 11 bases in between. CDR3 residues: CASSEGIRFSNQPQHF. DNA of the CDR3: TGTGCCAGCAGTGAAGGCATCAGATTCAGCAATCAGCCCCAGCATTTT.

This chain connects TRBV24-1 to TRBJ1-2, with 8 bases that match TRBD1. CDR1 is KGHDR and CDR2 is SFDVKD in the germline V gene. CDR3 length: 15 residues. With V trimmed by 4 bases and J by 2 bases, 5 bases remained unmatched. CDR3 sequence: CATSDRTGPNYGYTF. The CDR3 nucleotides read TGTGCCACCAGTGACAGGACAGGGCCCAACTATGGCTACACCTTC.

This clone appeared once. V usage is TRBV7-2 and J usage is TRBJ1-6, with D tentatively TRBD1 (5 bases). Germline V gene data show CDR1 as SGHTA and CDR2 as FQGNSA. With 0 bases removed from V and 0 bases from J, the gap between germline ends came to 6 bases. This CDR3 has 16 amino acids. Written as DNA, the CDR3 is TGTGCCAGCAGCTTAGCCGGGGGCTCCTATAATTCACCCCTCCACTTT. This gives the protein CASSLAGGSYNSPLHF.

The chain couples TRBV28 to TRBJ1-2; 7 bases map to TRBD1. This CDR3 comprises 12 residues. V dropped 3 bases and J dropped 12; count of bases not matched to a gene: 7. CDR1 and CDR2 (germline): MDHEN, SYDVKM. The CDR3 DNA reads TGTGCCAGCAGTTTCCACAGGGGCACGGACACCTTC. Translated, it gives CASSFHRGTDTF.

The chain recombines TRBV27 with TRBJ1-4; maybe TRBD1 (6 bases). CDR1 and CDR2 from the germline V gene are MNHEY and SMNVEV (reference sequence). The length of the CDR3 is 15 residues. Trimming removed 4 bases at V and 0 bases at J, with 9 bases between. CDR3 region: CASSSRQATNEKLFF. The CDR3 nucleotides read TGTGCCAGCAGTTCCAGACAGGCAACTAATGAAAAACTGTTTTTT.

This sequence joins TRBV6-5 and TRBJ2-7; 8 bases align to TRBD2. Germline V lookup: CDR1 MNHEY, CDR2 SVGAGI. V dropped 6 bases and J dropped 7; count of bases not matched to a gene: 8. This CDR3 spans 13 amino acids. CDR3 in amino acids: CASRSEAGVEQYF. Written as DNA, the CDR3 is TGTGCCAGCAGATCCGAAGCGGGGGTTGAGCAGTACTTC.

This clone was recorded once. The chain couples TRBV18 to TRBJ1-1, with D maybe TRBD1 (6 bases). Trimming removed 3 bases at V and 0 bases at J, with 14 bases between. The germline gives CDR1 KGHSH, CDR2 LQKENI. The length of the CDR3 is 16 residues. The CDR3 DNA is TGTGCCAGCTCACCTAGCCAGGGGAATATGAACACTGAAGCTTTCTTT. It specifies CASSPSQGNMNTEAFF.

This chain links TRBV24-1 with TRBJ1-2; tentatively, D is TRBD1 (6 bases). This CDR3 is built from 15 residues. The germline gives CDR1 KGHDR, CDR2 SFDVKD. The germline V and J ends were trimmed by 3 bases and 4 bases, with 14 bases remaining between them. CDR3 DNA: TGTGCCACCAGTGATCCCACAGGGCCCGGCTATGGCTACACCTTC. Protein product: CATSDPTGPGYGYTF.

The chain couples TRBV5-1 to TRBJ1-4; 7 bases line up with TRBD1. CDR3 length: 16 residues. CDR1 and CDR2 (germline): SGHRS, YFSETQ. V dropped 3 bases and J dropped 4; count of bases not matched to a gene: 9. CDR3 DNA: TGCGCCAGCAGCTCCGAGAGGACAGGCCTTAATGAAAAACTGTTTTTT. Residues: CASSSERTGLNEKLFF.